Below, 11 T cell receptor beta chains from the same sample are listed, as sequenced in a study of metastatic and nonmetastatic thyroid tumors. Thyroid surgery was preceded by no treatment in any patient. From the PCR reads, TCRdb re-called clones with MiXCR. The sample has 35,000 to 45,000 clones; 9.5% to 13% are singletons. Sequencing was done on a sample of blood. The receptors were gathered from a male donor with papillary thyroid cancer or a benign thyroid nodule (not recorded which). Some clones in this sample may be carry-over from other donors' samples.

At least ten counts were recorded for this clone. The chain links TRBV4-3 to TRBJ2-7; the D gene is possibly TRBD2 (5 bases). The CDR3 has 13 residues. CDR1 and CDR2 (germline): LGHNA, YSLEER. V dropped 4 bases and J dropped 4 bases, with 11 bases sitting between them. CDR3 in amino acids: CASSPQSGYEQYF. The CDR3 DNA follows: TGCGCCAGCAGCCCCCAGTCGGGGTACGAGCAGTACTTC.

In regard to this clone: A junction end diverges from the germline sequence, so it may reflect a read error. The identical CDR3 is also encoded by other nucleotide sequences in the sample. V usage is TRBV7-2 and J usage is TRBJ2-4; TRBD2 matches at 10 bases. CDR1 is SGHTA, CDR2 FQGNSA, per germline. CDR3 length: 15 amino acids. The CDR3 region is CASSLRPSGSHIQYF. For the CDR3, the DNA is TGCGCCAGCAGCTTAAGGCCTAGCGGGAGTCACATTCAGTACTTC.

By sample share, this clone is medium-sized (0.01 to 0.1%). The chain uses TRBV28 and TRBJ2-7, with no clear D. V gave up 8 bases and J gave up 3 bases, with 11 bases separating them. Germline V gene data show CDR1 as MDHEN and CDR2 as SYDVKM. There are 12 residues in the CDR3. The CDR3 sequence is CASLGSSYEQYF. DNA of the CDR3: TGTGCCAGCTTAGGCAGTAGCTACGAGCAGTACTTC.

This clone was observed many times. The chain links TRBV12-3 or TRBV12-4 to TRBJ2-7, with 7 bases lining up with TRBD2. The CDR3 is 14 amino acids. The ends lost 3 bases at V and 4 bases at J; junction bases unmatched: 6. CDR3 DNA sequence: TGTGCCAGCAGTTTGTTGGGGGGGGGGTACGAGCAGTACTTC. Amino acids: CASSLLGGGYEQYF.

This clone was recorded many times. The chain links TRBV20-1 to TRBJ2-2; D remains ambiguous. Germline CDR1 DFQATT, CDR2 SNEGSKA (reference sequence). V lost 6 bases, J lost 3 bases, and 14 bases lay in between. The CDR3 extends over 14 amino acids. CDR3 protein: CSALDLLDTGELFF. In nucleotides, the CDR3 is TGCAGTGCCTTGGACCTCCTGGACACCGGGGAGCTGTTTTTT.

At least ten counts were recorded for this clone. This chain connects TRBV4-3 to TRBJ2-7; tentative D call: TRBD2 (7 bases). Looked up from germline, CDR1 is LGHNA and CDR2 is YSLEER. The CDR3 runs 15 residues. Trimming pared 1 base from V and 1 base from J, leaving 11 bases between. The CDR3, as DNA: TGCGCCAGCAGCCAAGGAGGGGGGGCGTCCTACGAGCAGTACTTC. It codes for CASSQGGGASYEQYF.

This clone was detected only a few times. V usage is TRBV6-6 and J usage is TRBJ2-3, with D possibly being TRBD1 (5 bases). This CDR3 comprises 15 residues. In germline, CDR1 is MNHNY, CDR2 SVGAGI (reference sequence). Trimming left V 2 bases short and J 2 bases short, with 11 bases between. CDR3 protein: CASSYGQGNTDTQYF. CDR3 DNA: TGTGCCAGCAGTTACGGTCAGGGTAACACAGATACGCAGTATTTT.

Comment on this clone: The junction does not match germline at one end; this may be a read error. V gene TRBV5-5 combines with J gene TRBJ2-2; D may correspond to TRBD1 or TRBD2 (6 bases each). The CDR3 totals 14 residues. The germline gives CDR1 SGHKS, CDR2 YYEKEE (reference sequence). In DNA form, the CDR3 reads TGTGCCAGCCAGGCCACGGGGGCCTCCGGTGAGCTGTTTTTT. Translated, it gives CASQATGASGELFF.

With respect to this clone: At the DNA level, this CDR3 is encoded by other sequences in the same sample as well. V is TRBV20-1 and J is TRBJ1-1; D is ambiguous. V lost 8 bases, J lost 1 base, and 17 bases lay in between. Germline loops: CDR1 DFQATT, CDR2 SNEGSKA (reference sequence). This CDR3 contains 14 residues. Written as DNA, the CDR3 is TGCAGTCCCCGTCATAGCGGTAGGAACACTGAAGCTTTCTTT. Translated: CSPRHSGRNTEAFF.

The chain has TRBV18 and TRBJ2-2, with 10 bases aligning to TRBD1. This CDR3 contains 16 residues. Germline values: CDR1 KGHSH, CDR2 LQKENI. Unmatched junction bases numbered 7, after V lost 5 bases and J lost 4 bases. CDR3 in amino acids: CASSRQGAMGTGELFF. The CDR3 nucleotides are TGTGCCAGCTCAAGACAGGGGGCGATGGGCACCGGGGAGCTGTTTTTT.

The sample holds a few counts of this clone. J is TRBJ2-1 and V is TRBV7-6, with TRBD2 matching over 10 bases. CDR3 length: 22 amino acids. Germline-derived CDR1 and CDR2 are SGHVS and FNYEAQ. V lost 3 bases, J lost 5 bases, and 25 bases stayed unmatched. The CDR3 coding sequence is TGTGCCAGCAGCTTGGGATTTTTTTCTAGCGGGAGAAGGATTCCTAGGGACAATGAGCAGTTCTTC. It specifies CASSLGFFSSGRRIPRDNEQFF.